The clone carrying this T cell receptor beta chain was seen a few times. Its antigen is undetermined. All participating donors were Caucasian adults from Nashville, Tennessee. Clones were read by immunoSEQ multiplex PCR, and TCRdb kept only the in-frame ones, dropping some. Of over a million clones listed, about 80% are singletons. This record belongs to a study of shared clonotypes between healthy human individuals. Across the study: Used for every donor were three CD4 naive, three CD4 memory, two CD8 naive and one CD8 memory plate. Whole-study findings and limits: Only blood underwent sampling, and tissue repertoires likely differ. In contrast to clonotypes shared by all four donors, non-shared clonotypes had lower generation probabilities.

The CDR3 totals 13 residues. Germline V CDR1 and CDR2: SGHTA, FQGTGA. Trimming cost V 6 bases and J 4 bases, with 12 bases left between them. The sample was memory CD4+ T cells from PBMCs. Indicated subset: CD45RA-negative fraction. The receptor's source is a man aged 18 to 35 in good health. Some clones in this sample may be carry-over from other donors' samples. J is TRBJ1-1 and V is TRBV7-3; D possibly corresponds to TRBD1 (6 bases). This chain's CDR3 is CASRLYRVTEAFF. The CDR3 DNA sequence: TGTGCCAGCAGACTATACAGGGTCACTGAAGCTTTCTTT.